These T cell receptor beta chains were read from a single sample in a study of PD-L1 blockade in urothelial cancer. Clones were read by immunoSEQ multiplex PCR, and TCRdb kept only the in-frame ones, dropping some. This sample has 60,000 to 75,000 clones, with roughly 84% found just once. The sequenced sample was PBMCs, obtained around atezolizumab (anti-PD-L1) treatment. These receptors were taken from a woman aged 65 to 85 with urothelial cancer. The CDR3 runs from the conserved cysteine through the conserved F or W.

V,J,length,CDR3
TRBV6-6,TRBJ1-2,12,CASSPQGYGYTF
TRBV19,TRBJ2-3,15,CASRGGRAGTDTQYF
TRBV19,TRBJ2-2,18,CASSIGPGQGAWTGELFF
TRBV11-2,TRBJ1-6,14,CASSFRAKNSPLHF
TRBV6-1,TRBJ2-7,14,CASSAGSRAYEQYF
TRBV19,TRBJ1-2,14,CASSVQGAGYGYTF
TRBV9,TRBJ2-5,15,CASSPPGTSGETQYF
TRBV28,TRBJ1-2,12,CASSFTPGGYTF
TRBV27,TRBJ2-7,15,CASSLLAGDLYEQYF
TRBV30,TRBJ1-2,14,CAWSTHRDSYGYTF
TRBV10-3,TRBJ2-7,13,CAISEGQGYEQYF
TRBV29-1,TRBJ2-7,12,CSVRTGGYEQYF
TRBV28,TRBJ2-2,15,CASGAGALVGGELFF
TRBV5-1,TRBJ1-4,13,CASRQGASEKLFF
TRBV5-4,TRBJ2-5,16,CASSLGGQGRGETQYF
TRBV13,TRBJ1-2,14,CASTPREAGAGYTF
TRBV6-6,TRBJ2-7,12,CASSQAGYEQYF
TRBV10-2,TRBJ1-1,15,CASSNSGTGFNEAFF
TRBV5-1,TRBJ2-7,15,CASSLIGGEAYEQYF
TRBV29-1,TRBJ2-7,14,CSVEDPGHAYEQYF
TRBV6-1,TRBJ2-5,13,CASSVQGWETQYF
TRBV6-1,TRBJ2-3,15,CASSEWGDSTDTQYF
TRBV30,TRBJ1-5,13,CAWRGQPNQPQHF
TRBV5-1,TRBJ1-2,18,CASSVEGQGGPVNYGYTF
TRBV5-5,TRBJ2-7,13,CASSLVVLGEQYF
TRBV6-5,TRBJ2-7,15,CASRAGGTVSYEQYF
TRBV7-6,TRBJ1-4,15,CASSPTGGTNEKLFF
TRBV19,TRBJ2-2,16,CASSIAAGEDTGELFF
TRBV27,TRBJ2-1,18,CASSQGTSGRTSYNEQFF
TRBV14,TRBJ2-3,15,CASSQEAHPTDTQYF
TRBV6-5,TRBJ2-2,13,CASSAGLAGELFF
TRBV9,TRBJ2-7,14,CASSVELAGVEQYF
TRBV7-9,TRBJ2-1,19,CASRDSSPKGTSGSHEQFF
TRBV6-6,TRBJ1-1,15,CASSIRGKVSAEAFF
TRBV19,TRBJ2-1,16,CASSSLAGGTYNEQFF
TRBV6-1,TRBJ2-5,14,CASSPTGMVETQYF
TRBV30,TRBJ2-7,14,CAWSLGGGPDEQYF
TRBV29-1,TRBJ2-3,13,CSVDVRGTDTQYF
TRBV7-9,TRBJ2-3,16,CASSLIGAISADTQYF
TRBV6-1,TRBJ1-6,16,CASSEGRDRGNSPLHF
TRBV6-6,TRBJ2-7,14,CASQGTSGSYEQYF
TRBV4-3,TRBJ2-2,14,CASSQVGGTGELFF
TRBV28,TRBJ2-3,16,CASSLISGGDVDTQYF
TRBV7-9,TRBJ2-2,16,CASSLSLAGGAGELFF
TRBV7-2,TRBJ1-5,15,CASSLTQDSNQPQHF
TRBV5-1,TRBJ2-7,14,CASSPGFSYYEQYF
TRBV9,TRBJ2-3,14,CASSVMAGTDTQYF
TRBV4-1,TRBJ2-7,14,CASSQADRYYEQYF
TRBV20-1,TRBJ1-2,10,CSARRAGYTF
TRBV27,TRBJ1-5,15,CASSLSMVQNQPQHF
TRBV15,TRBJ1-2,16,CATSRDEGALNYGYTF
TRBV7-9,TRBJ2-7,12,CATGSRGDEQYF
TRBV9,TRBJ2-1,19,CASSVGREGYSNSYNEQFF
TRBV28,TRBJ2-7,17,CASSAPGTSGRAYEQYF
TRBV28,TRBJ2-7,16,CASSFEWGTSGYEQYF
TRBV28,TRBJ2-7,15,CASSLGSGVSYEQYF
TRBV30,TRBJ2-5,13,CAWSVTGVETQYF
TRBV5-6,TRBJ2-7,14,CASSLRGNPYEQYF
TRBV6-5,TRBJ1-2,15,CASSYNSAGVNGYTF